This TCR beta chain is drawn from a study of response to subunit inactivated influenza vaccine. MiXCR, applied by TCRdb to the RT-PCR reads, yields one record per CDR3 protein. The table records about 480,000 distinct CDR3 sequences, roughly 13% of them present only once. Trimming removed 3 bases from V and 0 bases from J, with 6 bases in between. The CDR3 contains 13 residues. The sample holds many counts of this clonotype. This sequence originates from a man between 45 and 60 years old who received an inactivated influenza vaccine. The source was PBMCs from blood, collected about 40 days after vaccination. This rearrangement joins TRBV12-3 or TRBV12-4 to TRBJ2-7; D is unresolved. CDR3 region: CASSFVSSYEQYF. The CDR3 DNA follows: TGTGCCAGCAGTTTCGTGAGCTCCTACGAGCAGTACTTC.